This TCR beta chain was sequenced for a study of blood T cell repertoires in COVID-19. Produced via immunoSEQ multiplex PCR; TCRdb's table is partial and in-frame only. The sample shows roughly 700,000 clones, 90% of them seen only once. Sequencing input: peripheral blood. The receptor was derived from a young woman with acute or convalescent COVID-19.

The CDR3 DNA sequence: TGTGCCAGCAGCTTTCCGGGACTAGGGTTCTCCAATGAGCAGTTCTTC. This gives the protein CASSFPGLGFSNEQFF. The J gene is TRBJ2-1, the V gene TRBV5-7, with 8 positions matching TRBD2. TRBV5-7 is flagged as an ORF with uncertain function. Trimming removed 2 bases from V and 6 bases from J; junction bases left unmatched: 10. This CDR3 spans 16 amino acids.